This T cell receptor beta chain is drawn from a study of cytomegalovirus exposure and HLA in healthy donors. Donors were ostensibly healthy at sampling, although undocumented immune exposures were probable. Details on this clone: Its antigen remains unknown.

Broader study findings: Presence/absence analyses assumed roughly uniform sequencing depth across donors. For cytomegalovirus status, the classifier reportedly gave diagnoses with high specificity and sensitivity. Altogether, more than 150 TCR beta chains were recorded as cytomegalovirus-associated.

The study ran its PCR with 60 Vbeta and 13 Jbeta primers. Assay: immunoSEQ multiplex PCR; the TCRdb copy retains only in-frame clones and omits some. Among fewer than 150,000 clones, around 68% were seen once, and the ten largest hold about 9.9%. Deletions cut 3 bases from V and 5 bases from J, with 14 bases between. The CDR3 totals 15 residues. Germline V gene data show CDR1 as SGHVS and CDR2 as FNYEAQ. The chain recombines TRBV7-6 with TRBJ2-1, with unresolved D. Sequences were obtained from PBMCs. The TCR was taken from a woman in her 50s in good health and CMV-seropositive. The CDR3 region has the DNA TGTGCCAGCAGCTTTTCTGCAAGCCCTAACAATGAGCAGTTCTTC. This encodes CASSFSASPNNEQFF.